This T cell receptor (beta chain) derives from a study of blood T cell repertoires in COVID-19. The table came from immunoSEQ multiplex PCR; TCRdb's copy has only in-frame clones and leaves some out. This sample carries over 120,000 clones, about 90% of them seen once, and the ten largest clones take approximately 10%. V lost 5 bases to trimming and J lost 3 bases; unmatched junction nucleotides: 11. Germline lookup yields CDR1 SQVTM and CDR2 ANQGSEA. The CDR3 consists of 15 residues. The chain joins TRBV29-1 to TRBJ2-7; 9 nucleotides line up with TRBD1. The sequenced sample consisted of PBMCs or T cells enriched from blood (not recorded which). The sequence derives from a man in his 60s who had recovered from COVID-19. In DNA form, the CDR3 reads TGCAGCGTTTTATTGGACAGGGGCGCATACTACGAGCAGTACTTC. It codes for CSVLLDRGAYYEQYF.